This paragraph reports one TCR beta chain. As yet, its antigen is unknown. Researchers ran the PCR with 60 Vbeta and 13 Jbeta primers. Sequencing used immunoSEQ multiplex PCR; TCRdb keeps in-frame clones, though not all of them. Of 150,000 to 200,000 clones listed, 65% to 75% are singletons. The data derive from a study of cytomegalovirus exposure and HLA in healthy donors. Broader study findings: A list of 164 TCR beta chains associated with cytomegalovirus was given. Reports described diagnosis of cytomegalovirus status by the classifier as highly specific and sensitive. Earlier analysis looked at TCR beta V segments, and most were productive about 87% or about 30% of the time. A missense variant in DCLRE1C was later tied to TCR beta V- and J-gene trimming.

The clonotype was recovered from a girl under 18 in good health and CMV-seronegative. The source material was PBMCs.

The CDR3 here is CASSPRTGTETQYF. CDR3 sequence (DNA): TGTGCCAGCAGCCCACGGACAGGGACCGAGACCCAGTACTTC. V gene TRBV7-9 combines with J gene TRBJ2-5; TRBD1 agrees at 8 bases. Germline CDR1 SEHNR, CDR2 FQNEAQ (reference sequence). V lost 5 bases, J lost 5 bases, and 7 bases stayed unmatched. This CDR3 spans 14 amino acids.